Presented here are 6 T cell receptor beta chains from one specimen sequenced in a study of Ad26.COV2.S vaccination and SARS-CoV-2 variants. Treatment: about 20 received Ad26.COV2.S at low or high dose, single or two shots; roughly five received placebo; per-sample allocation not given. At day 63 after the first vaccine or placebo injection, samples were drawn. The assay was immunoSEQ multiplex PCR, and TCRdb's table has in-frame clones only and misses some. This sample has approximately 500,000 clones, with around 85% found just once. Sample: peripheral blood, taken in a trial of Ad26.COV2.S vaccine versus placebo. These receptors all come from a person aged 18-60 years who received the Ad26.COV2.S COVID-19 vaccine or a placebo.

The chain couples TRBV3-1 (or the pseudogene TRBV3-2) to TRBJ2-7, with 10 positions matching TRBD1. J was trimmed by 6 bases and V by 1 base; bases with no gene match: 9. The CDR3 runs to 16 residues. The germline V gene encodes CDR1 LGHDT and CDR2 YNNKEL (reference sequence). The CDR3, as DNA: TGTGCCAGCAGCCAAGTGCATGACAGGGGGCTATCCGAGCAGTACTTC. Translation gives CASSQVHDRGLSEQYF.

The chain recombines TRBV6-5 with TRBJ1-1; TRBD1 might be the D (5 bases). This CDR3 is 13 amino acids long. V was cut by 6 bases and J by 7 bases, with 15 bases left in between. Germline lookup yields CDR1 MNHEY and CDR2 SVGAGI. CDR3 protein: CASSRAGGREAFF. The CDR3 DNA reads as TGTGCCAGCAGCCGAGCTGGGGGTCGTGAAGCTTTCTTT.

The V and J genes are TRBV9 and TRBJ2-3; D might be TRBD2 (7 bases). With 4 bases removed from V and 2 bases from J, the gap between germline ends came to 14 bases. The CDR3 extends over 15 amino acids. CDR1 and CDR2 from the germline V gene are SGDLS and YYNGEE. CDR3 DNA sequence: TGTGCCAGCAGCCCCGAGGGGGGGAACACAGATACGCAGTATTTT. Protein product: CASSPEGGNTDTQYF.

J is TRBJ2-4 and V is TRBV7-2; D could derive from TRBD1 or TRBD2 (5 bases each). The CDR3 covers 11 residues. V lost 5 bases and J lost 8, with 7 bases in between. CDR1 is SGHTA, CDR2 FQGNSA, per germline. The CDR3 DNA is TGTGCCAGCAGCACGGGACACATTCAGTACTTC. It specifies CASSTGHIQYF.

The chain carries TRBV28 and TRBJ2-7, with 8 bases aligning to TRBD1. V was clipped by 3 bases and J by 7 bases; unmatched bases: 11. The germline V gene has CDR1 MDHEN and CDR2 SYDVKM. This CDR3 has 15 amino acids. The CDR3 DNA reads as TGTGCCAGCAGTTTCCCGGGACAGGTCTCCCTGGAGCAGTACTTC. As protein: CASSFPGQVSLEQYF.

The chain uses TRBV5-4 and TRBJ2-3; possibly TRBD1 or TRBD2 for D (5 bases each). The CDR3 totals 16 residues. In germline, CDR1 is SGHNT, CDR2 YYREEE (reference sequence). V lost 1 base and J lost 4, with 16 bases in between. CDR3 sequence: CASSLIGTRRPDTQYF. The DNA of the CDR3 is TGTGCCAGCAGCTTGATTGGGACCCGCAGGCCAGATACGCAGTATTTT.